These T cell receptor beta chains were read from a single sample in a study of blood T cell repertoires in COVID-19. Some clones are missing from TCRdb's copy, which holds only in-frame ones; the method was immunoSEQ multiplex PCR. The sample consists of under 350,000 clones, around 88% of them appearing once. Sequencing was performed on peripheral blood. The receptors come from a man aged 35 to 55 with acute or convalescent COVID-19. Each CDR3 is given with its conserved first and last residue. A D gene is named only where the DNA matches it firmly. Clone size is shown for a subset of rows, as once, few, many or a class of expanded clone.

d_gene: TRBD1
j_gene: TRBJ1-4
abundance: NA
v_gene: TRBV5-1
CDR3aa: CASSPGTEGGKLFF
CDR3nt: TGCGCCAGCAGCCCCGGGACAGAAGGAGGGAAACTGTTTTTT

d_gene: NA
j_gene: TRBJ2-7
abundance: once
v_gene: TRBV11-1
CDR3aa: CASSLEWGSSYEQYF
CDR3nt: TGTGCCAGCAGCTTAGAATGGGGCAGCTCCTACGAGCAGTACTTC

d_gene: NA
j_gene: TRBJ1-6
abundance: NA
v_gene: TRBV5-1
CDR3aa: CASSPWLGEGSPLHF
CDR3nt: TGCGCCAGCAGCCCCTGGTTAGGGGAGGGTTCACCCCTCCACTTT

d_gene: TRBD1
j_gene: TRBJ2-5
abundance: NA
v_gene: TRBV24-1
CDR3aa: CATSGGQGREETQYF
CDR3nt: TGTGCCACCAGTGGAGGACAGGGAAGAGAAGAGACCCAGTACTTC

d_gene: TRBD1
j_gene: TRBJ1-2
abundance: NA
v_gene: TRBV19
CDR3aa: CASSGRQGLYGYTF
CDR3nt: TGTGCCAGTAGTGGGAGACAGGGCCTCTATGGCTACACCTTC

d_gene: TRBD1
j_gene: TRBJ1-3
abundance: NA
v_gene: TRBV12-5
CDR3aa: CASGLVPPTDRGRNTIYF
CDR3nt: TGTGCTAGTGGTTTGGTCCCTCCTACCGACAGGGGAAGAAACACCATATATTTT

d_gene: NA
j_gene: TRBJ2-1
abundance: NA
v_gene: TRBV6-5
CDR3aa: CASRQGNEVNEQFF
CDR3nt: TGTGCCAGCAGGCAGGGTAATGAGGTAAATGAGCAGTTCTTC

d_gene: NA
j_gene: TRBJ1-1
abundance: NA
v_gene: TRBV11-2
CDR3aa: CASSLGPGIMNTEAFF
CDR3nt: TGTGCCAGCAGCTTAGGTCCTGGCATAATGAACACTGAAGCTTTCTTT

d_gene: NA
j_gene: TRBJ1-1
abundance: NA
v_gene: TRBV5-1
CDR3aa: CASSLNSHTEAFF
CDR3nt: TGCGCCAGCAGCTTGAACAGTCACACTGAAGCTTTCTTT

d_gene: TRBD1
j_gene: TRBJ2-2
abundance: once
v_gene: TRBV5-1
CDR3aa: CASSLVGTGIANTGELFF
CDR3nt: TGCGCCAGCAGCTTGGTGGGGACAGGTATCGCGAACACCGGGGAGCTGTTTTTT

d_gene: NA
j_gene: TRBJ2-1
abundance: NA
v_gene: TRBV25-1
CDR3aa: CASTAWGLDEQFF
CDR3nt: TGTGCCAGCACGGCATGGGGACTTGATGAGCAGTTCTTC

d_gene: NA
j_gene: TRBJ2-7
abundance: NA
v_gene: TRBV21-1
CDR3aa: CASSRGAASSYEQYF
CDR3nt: TGTGCCAGCAGCAGGGGAGCAGCGAGCTCCTACGAGCAGTACTTC

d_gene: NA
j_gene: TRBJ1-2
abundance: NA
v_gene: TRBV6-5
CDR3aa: CASTLGTTGGYTF
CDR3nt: TGTGCCAGCACCCTTGGGACAACGGGCGGCTACACCTTC

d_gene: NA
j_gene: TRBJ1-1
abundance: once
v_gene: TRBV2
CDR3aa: CASSDLGGTEAFF
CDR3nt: TGTGCCAGCAGTGATCTGGGGGGCACTGAAGCTTTCTTT

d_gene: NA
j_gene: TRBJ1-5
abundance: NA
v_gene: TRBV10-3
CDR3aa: CAIGDDRRDSNQPQHF
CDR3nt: TGTGCCATCGGGGATGACAGAAGGGATAGCAATCAGCCCCAGCATTTT

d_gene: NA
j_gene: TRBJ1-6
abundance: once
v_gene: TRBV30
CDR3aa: CAWSPRENSPLHF
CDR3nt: TGTGCCTGGAGCCCTAGAGAGAATTCACCCCTCCACTTT

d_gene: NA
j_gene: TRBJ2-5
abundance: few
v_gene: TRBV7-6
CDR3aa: CASSPRTDFSETQYF
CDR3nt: TGTGCCAGCAGCCCCCGGACAGATTTCTCAGAGACCCAGTACTTC

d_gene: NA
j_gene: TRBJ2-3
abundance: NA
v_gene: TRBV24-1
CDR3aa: CATGRGASTDTQYF
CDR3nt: TGTGCCACCGGACGGGGAGCAAGCACAGATACGCAGTATTTT

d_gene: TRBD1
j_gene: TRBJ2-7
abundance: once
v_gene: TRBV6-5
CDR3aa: CASKTGAYEQYF
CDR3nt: TGTGCCAGTAAGACAGGGGCGTACGAGCAGTACTTC

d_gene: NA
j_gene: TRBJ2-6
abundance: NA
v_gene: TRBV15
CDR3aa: CATSRSRDSGANVLTF
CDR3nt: TGTGCCACCAGCAGATCGCGAGACTCTGGGGCCAACGTCCTGACTTTC

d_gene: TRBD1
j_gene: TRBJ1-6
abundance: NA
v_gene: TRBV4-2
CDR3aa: CASSQDPPGQSSYNSPLHF
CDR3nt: TGTGCCAGCAGCCAAGATCCTCCGGGACAGAGCTCCTATAATTCACCCCTCCACTTT

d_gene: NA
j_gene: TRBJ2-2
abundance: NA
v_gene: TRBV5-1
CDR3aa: CASSSGLGSGELFF
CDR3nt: TGCGCCAGCAGCTCGGGACTGGGCTCCGGGGAGCTGTTTTTT

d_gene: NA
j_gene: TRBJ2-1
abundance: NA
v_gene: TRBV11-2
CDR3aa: CASSPAAGPPPGEQFF
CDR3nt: TGTGCCAGCAGCCCCGCTGCGGGACCTCCGCCGGGTGAGCAGTTCTTC

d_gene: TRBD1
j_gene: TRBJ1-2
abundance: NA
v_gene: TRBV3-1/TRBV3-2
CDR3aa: CASSHRDSSRLGYTF
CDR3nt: TGTGCCAGCAGCCACAGGGACAGCTCTCGTTTGGGCTACACCTTC

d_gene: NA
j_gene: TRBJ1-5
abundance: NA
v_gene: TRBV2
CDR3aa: CASSEAQRGNQPQHF
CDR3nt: TGTGCCAGCAGTGAAGCCCAGAGGGGGAATCAGCCCCAGCATTTT

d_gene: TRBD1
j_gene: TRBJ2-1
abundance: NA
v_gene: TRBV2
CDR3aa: CASSEGQGTYNEQFF
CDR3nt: TGTGCCAGCAGCGAGGGACAGGGAACCTACAATGAGCAGTTCTTC